This T cell receptor (beta chain) is from a study of T-cell reconstitution after alpha-beta-depleted transplantation in children. This clonotype has at least ten counts. This sample's TCRbeta library carried unique molecular identifier barcodes. From the PCR reads, TCRdb called clonotypes with MiXCR, one entry per CDR3 protein. The profile covers over 550,000 distinct CDR3 sequences, with 10% to 13% appearing a single time and roughly 4% taken by the ten largest. The V end lost 3 bases, the J end lost 0 bases, and 8 bases lay between the germline ends. CDR1 and CDR2 (germline): DFQATT, SNEGSKA (reference sequence). This CDR3 is built from 14 residues.

This clonotype was sampled from a human donor who donated a stem cell graft to a child with acute myeloid leukemia. The sequencing here drew on PBMCs from the stem cell graft donor, taken from the stem cell graft. The chain recombines TRBV20-1 with TRBJ2-2; a weak D match, TRBD2 (5 bases). CDR3 in amino acids: CSASRRANTGELFF. DNA for the CDR3: TGCAGTGCTAGCAGGCGGGCGAACACCGGGGAGCTGTTTTTT.